The next 6 T cell receptor beta chains were all read from a single sample in a study of T-cell reconstitution after alpha-beta-depleted transplantation in children. Preparation of the TCRbeta library used unique molecular identifiers. TCRdb used MiXCR to reprocess the PCR reads, holding one entry per CDR3 protein. Of 400,000 to 450,000 distinct CDR3 sequences in the sample, 43% are singletons; the top ten hold under 35%. The material sequenced was PBMCs, taken before TCRalphabeta/CD19-depleted stem cell transplant. Every receptor here comes from a girl aged 2-10 years with aplastic anemia, due to receive a stem cell transplant.

The sample holds a few counts of this clonotype. This sequence joins TRBV10-3 and TRBJ2-7; D not certain. V was clipped by 0 bases and J by 7 bases, with 7 bases between them. CDR1 is ENHRY and CDR2 is SYGVKD in the germline V gene. CDR3 length: 12 amino acids. The CDR3: CAISESQPEQYF. CDR3 sequence (DNA): TGTGCCATCAGTGAGTCGCAACCGGAGCAGTACTTC.

V and J are TRBV20-1 and TRBJ2-3; D is uncertain. The germline V gene has CDR1 DFQATT and CDR2 SNEGSKA (reference sequence). This CDR3 is built from 13 residues. V was cut by 8 bases and J by 3 bases, with 15 bases left in between. Here the CDR3 DNA reads TGCAGTACGACGAGGTCGCGGACAGATACGCAGTATTTT. Its translation is CSTTRSRTDTQYF.

This clonotype occurred a few times. The chain is built from TRBV2 and TRBJ2-5, with 10 nucleotides matching TRBD1. The CDR3 contains 15 residues. From germline, CDR1 is SNHLY and CDR2 FYNNEI. V dropped 7 bases and J dropped 5; count of bases not matched to a gene: 10. The CDR3 sequence is CASTLGQGNLETQYF. The CDR3 nucleotides are TGTGCCAGCACCTTGGGACAGGGGAATTTGGAGACCCAGTACTTC.

The J gene is TRBJ1-4, the V gene TRBV20-1, with D hard to call. The V gene lost 2 bases and the J gene lost 8 bases, with 9 bases spanning the gap. Per germline, CDR1 DFQATT and CDR2 SNEGSKA (reference sequence). CDR3 length: 12 residues. CDR3 sequence (DNA): TGCAGTGCTAGACCGGGTCAGGAAAAACTGTTTTTT. This encodes CSARPGQEKLFF.

This clonotype has just a few counts. The chain is built from TRBV6-1 and TRBJ2-7; 8 bases line up with TRBD1. The DNA matches TRBJ2-4 better at its end, which makes the J call doubtful. Looked up from germline, CDR1 is MNHNS and CDR2 is SASEGT. CDR3 size: 11 residues. The CDR3 protein is CASRDRDIQYF. Written as DNA, the CDR3 is TGTGCCAGCAGGGACAGGGACATTCAGTACTTC.

The chain is built from TRBV7-9 and TRBJ2-5; TRBD1 is a possible D gene (6 bases). The CDR3 is 15 residues long. CDR1 is SEHNR and CDR2 is FQNEAQ in the germline V gene (reference sequence). Between the trimmed V and J ends, which lost 1 base and 3 bases, there was a span of 12 bases. CDR3 amino acids: CASSLGDRNKETQYF. CDR3 in DNA: TGTGCCAGCAGCTTAGGTGACAGGAACAAAGAGACCCAGTACTTC.